Listed below are T cell receptor beta chains from one sample, sequenced in a study of patients and donors after allogeneic stem cell transplantation. TCRdb re-called the RT-PCR reads through MiXCR, storing one row per CDR3 protein. The sample holds 100,000 to 120,000 distinct CDR3 sequences, about a third seen once. The specimen sequenced was blood, either unsorted or a sorted T cell fraction (not recorded which). These receptors all stem from a human donor who was either an allogeneic HSCT recipient or a stem cell or donor lymphocyte infusion donor (not recorded which). It is not recorded whose cells these are; they may come from a transplant donor. Each CDR3 is given with its conserved first and last residue. A D gene is named only where the DNA matches it firmly. Rows give clone size only sometimes, using once, few, many, or a class for an expanded clone.

D	V	size	J	DNA	CDR3
.	TRBV20-1	few	TRBJ1-1	TGCAGTGCTAGAGGGCGGCTGGATATGAACACTGAAGCTTTCTTT	CSARGRLDMNTEAFF
.	TRBV28	.	TRBJ1-6	TGTGCCAGCAGTTTACCCACTTTCTACGGTTCACCCCTCCACTTT	CASSLPTFYGSPLHF
TRBD2	TRBV7-9	.	TRBJ2-7	TGTGCCAGCAGCTTAGGGCTAGCGGAGGCTTACTACGAGCAGTACTTC	CASSLGLAEAYYEQYF
.	TRBV5-6	.	TRBJ2-1	TGTGCCAGCAGCTGTGACGCGGTAGAGTTCTTC	CASSCDAVEFF
.	TRBV4-2	few	TRBJ2-1	TGTGCCAGCAGCCAATCACGGGATGAGCAGTTCTTC	CASSQSRDEQFF
.	TRBV7-9	.	TRBJ1-4	TGTGCCAGCAGCTTATACGGCACACAAACAACTAATGAAAAACTGTTTTTT	CASSLYGTQTTNEKLFF
.	TRBV15	few	TRBJ1-2	TGTGCCACCAGCAGAGATCGGACAGTAACTAACTATGGCTACACCTTC	CATSRDRTVTNYGYTF
.	TRBV20-1	few	TRBJ1-1	TGCAGTGCTAGACGACCTGGCAGGCCGGGGACTGAAGCTTTCTTT	CSARRPGRPGTEAFF
TRBD2	TRBV5-4	.	TRBJ2-3	TGTGCCAGCAGCCAGACTAGCGGGAGAGGAGATACGCAGTATTTT	CASSQTSGRGDTQYF
.	TRBV20-1	.	TRBJ2-3	TGCAGTGTCCCTAGAGGAGATACGCAGTATTTT	CSVPRGDTQYF
.	TRBV29-1	few	TRBJ2-5	TGCAGCTCCGGTGGGACGAGGGGCCAAGAGACCCAGTACTTC	CSSGGTRGQETQYF
.	TRBV6-2/TRBV6-3	.	TRBJ1-1	TGTGCCAGCAGTTCAGTCCTCAGGCGAGGCACTGAAGCTTTCTTT	CASSSVLRRGTEAFF
TRBD2	TRBV12-3/TRBV12-4	once	TRBJ2-1	TGTGCCAGCAGTTACGGCGGGAGTAGGAATGAGCAGTTCTTC	CASSYGGSRNEQFF
.	TRBV18	.	TRBJ2-7	TGTGCCAGCTCACCACCGACGAAGAGTGGCGAGCAGTACTTC	CASSPPTKSGEQYF
.	TRBV15	.	TRBJ1-5	TGTGCCACCAGCAGAGACCCCCCCTTTGGGGCGCCCCAGCATTTT	CATSRDPPFGAPQHF
.	TRBV12-3/TRBV12-4	.	TRBJ1-2	TGTGCCAGCAGTTCGGACCTTTCTTATGGCTACACCTTC	CASSSDLSYGYTF
.	TRBV12-3/TRBV12-4	few	TRBJ1-2	TGTGCCAGCAGTTTAAACGGACTGGACTATGGCTACACCTTC	CASSLNGLDYGYTF
.	TRBV5-1	many	TRBJ2-2	TGTGCCAGCAGCCTGAATACCGGGGAGCTGTTTTTT	CASSLNTGELFF
.	TRBV24-1	.	TRBJ1-4	TGTGCCACCAGTGATTTGCAAGGTGCAGCGGCTAATGAAAAACTGTTTTTT	CATSDLQGAAANEKLFF
.	TRBV7-2	.	TRBJ2-2	TGTGCCAGCAGCTTTTCCACCGGGGAGCTGTTTTTT	CASSFSTGELFF
.	TRBV24-1	.	TRBJ2-1	TGTGCCACCAGTGTAGGGCGGGGGCTCTACAATGAGCAGTTCTTC	CATSVGRGLYNEQFF
TRBD1	TRBV7-6	.	TRBJ2-2	TGTGCCAGCAGCTTGGGCCAGGGGGCATACACCGGGGAGCTGTTTTTT	CASSLGQGAYTGELFF
.	TRBV20-1	few	TRBJ2-7	TGCAGCTGGCTTAGCGTCTACGAGCAGTACTTC	CSWLSVYEQYF
TRBD2	TRBV20-1	.	TRBJ2-1	TGCAGTGCTAGAGTAACCTGGACTAGCGGCAGCAATGAGCAGTTCTTC	CSARVTWTSGSNEQFF
.	TRBV27	.	TRBJ1-5	TGTGCCAGCCGGCCCCAGCATTTT	CASRPQHF
TRBD2	TRBV3-1	.	TRBJ2-3	TGTGCCAGCAGAAGAGCGGGAGGCCCAGATACGCAGTATTTT	CASRRAGGPDTQYF
.	TRBV28	.	TRBJ2-5	TGTGCCAGCTGCGACAGGATAGAGACCCAGTACTTC	CASCDRIETQYF
.	TRBV24-1	.	TRBJ1-1	TGTGCCACCAGTGATCTGAAAAGGGGAGTGAACACTGAAGCTTTCTTT	CATSDLKRGVNTEAFF
.	TRBV7-2	.	TRBJ1-6	TGTGCCAGCAGCCCCAGTCTTTCAGCCCAGGCGCATAATTCACCCCTCCACTTT	CASSPSLSAQAHNSPLHF
.	TRBV5-1	.	TRBJ2-5	TGCGCCAGCAGCTCTGAGACGGCCCTCCAAGAGACCCAGTACTTC	CASSSETALQETQYF
.	TRBV5-1	.	TRBJ2-1	TGCGCCAGCAGCTTGGCTGGCCTAGGAGATGAGCAGTTCTTC	CASSLAGLGDEQFF
.	TRBV7-9	many	TRBJ1-1	TGTGCCAGCAGCCCCCGGACACTCACTGAAGCTTTCTTT	CASSPRTLTEAFF
TRBD1	TRBV29-1	.	TRBJ2-5	TGCAGCGTTGCGGGACAGGACCAAGAGACCCAGTACTTC	CSVAGQDQETQYF
.	TRBV4-2	few	TRBJ1-4	TGTGCCAGCAGCCAAGATGGGCAGAGAAATGAAAAACTGTTTTTT	CASSQDGQRNEKLFF
TRBD1	TRBV7-2	few	TRBJ1-1	TGTGCCAGCAACCGACGTCTGGGACAGGGGGCGAGTGGCACTGAAGCTTTCTTT	CASNRRLGQGASGTEAFF
.	TRBV18	few	TRBJ1-5	TGTGCCAGCTCACGGGGGGGGGCCCAGCCCCAGCATTTT	CASSRGGAQPQHF
TRBD1	TRBV7-2	few	TRBJ1-1	TGTGCCAGCAGCCTTCGGACAGGGGCCACTGAAGCTTTCTTT	CASSLRTGATEAFF